These 17 T cell receptor beta chains came from one sample sequenced in a study of a mutant IDH1 vaccine in newly diagnosed glioma. Profiled with immunoSEQ multiplex PCR; TCRdb holds only in-frame clones, not every one. The repertoire holds 40,000 to 45,000 clones, with under 90% as singletons. The time point: week 35, safety follow-up. Mutant IDH1 20-mer peptide, at 300 ug, made up each vaccine dose, with topical imiquimod. Their specific antigens are unknown. The source was PBMCs, collected from a glioma patient whose treatment included an IDH1 peptide vaccine. All receptors derive from a woman aged 40 to 50 with glioma. Some clones in this sample may be carry-over from other donors' samples.

Note on this clone: Compared with germline, one end of the junction differs, possibly owing to a read error. V is TRBV7-7 and J is TRBJ2-7, with 9 bases lining up with TRBD1. Germline CDR1 SSHAT, CDR2 FNYEAQ (reference sequence). The CDR3 runs 16 residues. CDR3 nucleotide sequence: TGTGCTAGCAGCCCAGGTGGACAGGGGATGCTTAACGAGCAGTACTTC. Protein product: CASSPGGQGMLNEQYF.

The V and J genes are TRBV7-8 and TRBJ1-5; D is unclear. Germline V gives CDR1 SGHVS, CDR2 FQNEAQ. This CDR3 region has 13 residues. The germline V and J ends were trimmed by 0 bases and 6 bases, with 6 bases remaining between them. For the CDR3, the DNA is TGTGCCAGCAGCTTAGCTGGGAGTCAGCCCCAGCATTTT. Amino acids: CASSLAGSQPQHF.

The V gene is TRBV2, the J gene TRBJ1-5; D is perhaps TRBD1 (5 bases). The CDR3 length is 13 residues. Germline CDR1 SNHLY, CDR2 FYNNEI. V was trimmed by 0 bases and J by 11 bases, leaving 11 bases between them. The CDR3 bases are TGTGCCAGCAGTGAAGCGAGGGGTGGGTCCCAGCATTTT. It translates to CASSEARGGSQHF. Based on the CDR3 plus reference TRBV2 and TRBJ1-5, the full variable domain is EPEVTQTPSHQVTQMGQEVILRCVPISNHLYFYWYRQILGQKVEFLVSFYNNEISEKSEIFDDQFSVERPDGSNFTLKIRSTKLEDSAMYFCASSEARGGSQHFGDGTRLSIL.

V gene TRBV13 combines with J gene TRBJ1-1; no firm D call. This CDR3 has 13 amino acids. The ends were cut back, 0 bases at V and 5 bases at J, with 7 bases in the middle. The V gene's germline CDR1 is PRHDT and CDR2 FYEKMQ (reference sequence). CDR3 residues: CASSLGRGTEAFF. Here the CDR3 DNA reads TGTGCCAGCAGCTTAGGCCGTGGGACTGAAGCTTTCTTT. Full variable domain (rest looked up from reference TRBV13 and TRBJ1-1): AAGVIQSPRHLIKEKRETATLKCYPIPRHDTVYWYQQGPGQDPQFLISFYEKMQSDKGSIPDRFSAQQFSDYHSELNMSSLELGDSALYFCASSLGRGTEAFFGQGTRLTVV.

The rearrangement uses TRBV19 and TRBJ1-1; 8 bases agree with TRBD1. CDR1 and CDR2 from the germline V gene are LNHDA and SQIVND (reference sequence). The CDR3 is made up of 13 amino acids. The V gene end was trimmed by 7 bases and the J gene end by 1 base; junction bases not matched to a gene: 2. The CDR3 protein is CASTQGENTEAFF. The CDR3 nucleotides are TGTGCCAGTACACAGGGGGAGAACACTGAAGCTTTCTTT.

The table lists this clone with a few counts. The DNA is left out, because the CDR3 cannot be placed on it with certainty; the CDR3 is given as TCRdb lists it. V is TRBV9 and J is TRBJ2-5; TRBD2 is the table's D call and was not checked against the DNA. With termini counted, the CDR3 has 16 amino acids. Germline loops: CDR1 SGDLS, CDR2 YYNGEE. The CDR3: CASSTSGLAGVETQYF.

This clone showed up just a few times. The genes are TRBV4-1 and TRBJ2-7; the D is unclear. This CDR3 spans 12 amino acids. V gave up 2 bases and J gave up 4 bases, with 6 bases separating them. Germline CDR1 is MGHRA and CDR2 is YSYEKL. CDR3 sequence (DNA): TGCGCCAGCAGCCAATCCTCTTACGAGCAGTACTTC. This translates into CASSQSSYEQYF.

This chain links TRBV27 with TRBJ1-1; a possible D gene is TRBD1 (5 bases). Trimming cost V 2 bases and J 1 base, with 8 bases left between them. The CDR3 runs 14 residues. Germline V gene data show CDR1 as MNHEY and CDR2 as SMNVEV (reference sequence). The CDR3 nucleotides read TGTGCCAGCAGTTTACAGGGCTGGAACACTGAAGCTTTCTTT. This sequence encodes CASSLQGWNTEAFF.

V gene TRBV7-9 combines with J gene TRBJ2-7; a possible D gene is TRBD1 (6 bases). CDR3 length: 18 residues. Trimming took 4 bases from V and 2 from J, leaving 24 bases between them. Germline V lookup: CDR1 SEHNR, CDR2 FQNEAQ (reference sequence). Here the CDR3 DNA reads TGTGCCAGCAGCTCCGGGACAAAAACTTTGTCCGAACCCTACGAGCAGTACTTC. Translated: CASSSGTKTLSEPYEQYF.

The chain uses TRBV6-6 and TRBJ1-2; a possible D gene is TRBD1 (5 bases). Germline V lookup: CDR1 MNHNY, CDR2 SVGAGI (reference sequence). The CDR3 contains 13 residues. V was shortened by 2 bases and J by 7 bases, with 11 bases between the two germline ends. The CDR3 is CASSYEGDRGYTF. The DNA of the CDR3 is TGTGCCAGCAGTTACGAAGGGGACCGTGGCTACACCTTC.

V is TRBV5-6 and J is TRBJ1-1; 8 nucleotides match TRBD1. The J segment lost 1 base and the V segment lost 3 bases, leaving 5 bases of the junction unmatched. The CDR3 sequence is 15 residues long. Looked up from germline, CDR1 is SGHDT and CDR2 is YYEEEE. In DNA, the CDR3 is TGTGCCAGCAGCTCGCTCGACAGGGGGAACACTGAAGCTTTCTTT. It yields the protein CASSSLDRGNTEAFF.

CDR3 nucleotide sequence: TGTGCCAGCGCCCAGGGGAACACCGGGGAGCTGTTTTTT. Protein: CASAQGNTGELFF. The genes are TRBV6-4 and TRBJ2-2, with D possibly being TRBD1 (5 bases). CDR1 and CDR2 (germline): MRHNA, SNTAGT. This CDR3 has 13 amino acids. V lost 8 bases, J lost 1 base, and 8 bases lay in between.

The V call is TRBV9, the J call TRBJ1-2; D unclear. CDR3 size: 15 residues. Trimming stripped 0 bases from V and 4 bases from J, with 13 bases between. The V gene's germline CDR1 is SGDLS and CDR2 YYNGEE. The CDR3 spells CASSVAKSLSYGYTF. The DNA of the CDR3 is TGTGCCAGCAGCGTAGCGAAGTCCTTGTCCTATGGCTACACCTTC.

The chain links TRBV2 to TRBJ2-7; D is possibly TRBD2 (5 bases). CDR1 SNHLY and CDR2 FYNNEI come from the germline V gene. The CDR3 spans 13 residues. The germline V and J ends were trimmed by 10 bases and 5 bases, with 18 bases remaining between them. CDR3 protein: CATSPGTSDEQYF. The CDR3 nucleotides are TGTGCCACCTCCCCGGGAACTTCTGACGAGCAGTACTTC. The full variable domain, rest sourced from reference TRBV2 and TRBJ2-7, is EPEVTQTPSHQVTQMGQEVILRCVPISNHLYFYWYRQILGQKVEFLVSFYNNEISEKSEIFDDQFSVERPDGSNFTLKIRSTKLEDSAMYFCATSPGTSDEQYFGPGTRLTVT.

The chain uses TRBV2 and TRBJ2-7; 9 bases are shared with TRBD2. The CDR3 is 15 amino acids. Germline trimming cut 0 bases from V and 4 bases from J; bases unmatched to any gene: 4. CDR1 is SNHLY and CDR2 is FYNNEI in the germline V gene. This CDR3 is CASSEASGRRYEQYF. CDR3 nucleotides: TGTGCCAGCAGTGAAGCTAGCGGGAGACGGTACGAGCAGTACTTC.

J is TRBJ1-1 and V is TRBV5-4, with D unclear. Trimming stripped 4 bases from V and 6 bases from J, with 16 bases between. The CDR3 consists of 14 residues. Germline CDR1 SGHNT, CDR2 YYREEE (reference sequence). The CDR3 spells CASSTTSVRSEAFF. The CDR3 nucleotides read TGTGCCAGCAGCACTACGTCTGTTCGGTCTGAAGCTTTCTTT.

V gene TRBV4-2 combines with J gene TRBJ1-5; D is unclear. Trimming removed 0 bases from V and 7 bases from J, with 10 bases in between. The V gene's germline CDR1 is LGHNA and CDR2 YNFKEQ. The CDR3 runs to 14 residues. CDR3 amino acids: CASSQDRGTQPQHF. CDR3 DNA: TGTGCCAGCAGCCAAGATCGGGGAACCCAGCCCCAGCATTTT.